This T cell receptor beta chain comes out of a study of cytomegalovirus exposure and HLA in healthy donors. Study findings and constraints: Among TCR beta chains, those listed as cytomegalovirus-associated numbered roughly 150. One later analysis, an examination of the 120 validation repertoires, found that first-cohort TCR clusters tended to co-occur in them.

As to this clone: Its cognate antigen is unknown.

Measured with immunoSEQ multiplex PCR; TCRdb has only the in-frame clones, and not every one. Here the sample spans fewer than 250,000 clones, around 90% being singletons. Donors came from a validation cohort of over a hundred subjects, distinct from the first 666-subject cohort. V was pared by 6 bases and J by 4 bases, with 11 bases of the junction left unmatched. Germline V gene sequence: CDR1 SEHNR, CDR2 FQNEAQ (reference sequence). The CDR3 covers 17 residues. V usage is TRBV7-9 and J usage is TRBJ2-5, with 13 nucleotides matching TRBD2. This clonotype was obtained from a woman between 18 and 29 years old in good health and CMV-seropositive. The source material was PBMCs. The DNA of the CDR3 is TGTGCCAGCAGTTTACTAGCGGGAGGGCCGGGTGCAGAGACCCAGTACTTC. This translates into CASSLLAGGPGAETQYF. The variable domain in full, with the rest retrieved from reference TRBV7-9 and TRBJ2-5, is DTGVSQNPRHKITKRGQNVTFRCDPISEHNRLYWYRQTLGQGPEFLTYFQNEAQLEKSRLLSDRFSAERPKGSFSTLEIQRTEQGDSAMYLCASSLLAGGPGAETQYFGPGTRLLVL.